This T cell receptor beta chain was retrieved from a study of CD8 T cells in Susac syndrome. The multiple sclerosis control cohort comprised treatment-naive individuals presenting with stable or active relapsing-remitting disease. Germline CDR1 and CDR2: SEHNR and FQNEAQ (reference sequence). Unmatched junction bases numbered 4, after V lost 6 bases and J lost 5 bases. This CDR3 region has 14 residues. Random hexamers were used to reverse transcribe roughly 0.45 to 1 ug of RNA. TCRdb re-called the immunoSEQ multiplex PCR reads with MiXCR, one entry per CDR3 protein. The sample holds fewer than 250,000 distinct CDR3 sequences, about 93% seen once.

V and J are TRBV7-9 and TRBJ2-1, with TRBD2 matching 10 bases. The sequence derives from a human donor with multiple sclerosis. Sequencing was performed on CD8+ T cells from PBMCs. CDR3 region: CASRGAGGNNEQFF. In DNA, the CDR3 is TGTGCCAGCAGGGGAGCGGGAGGGAACAATGAGCAGTTCTTC.